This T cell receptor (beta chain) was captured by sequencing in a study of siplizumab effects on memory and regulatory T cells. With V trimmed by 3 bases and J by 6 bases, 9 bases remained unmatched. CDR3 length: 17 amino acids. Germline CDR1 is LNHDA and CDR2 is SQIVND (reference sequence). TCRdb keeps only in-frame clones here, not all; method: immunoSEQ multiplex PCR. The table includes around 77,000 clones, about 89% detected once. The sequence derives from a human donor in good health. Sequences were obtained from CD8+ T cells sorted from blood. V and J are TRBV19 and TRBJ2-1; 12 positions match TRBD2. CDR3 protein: CASSISSGGASFNEQFF. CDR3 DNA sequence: TGTGCCAGTAGTATTTCTAGCGGGGGGGCCTCGTTCAATGAGCAGTTCTTC.